The 6 T cell receptor beta chains in this list originate from one sample, sequenced in a study of blood T cell repertoires in COVID-19. The table came from immunoSEQ multiplex PCR; TCRdb's copy has only in-frame clones and leaves some out. The sample records about 250,000 clones, around 86% being singletons. The sample was peripheral blood. Receptors originate from a woman of 80 years or more with COVID-19, enrolled during active disease.

V usage is TRBV7-9 and J usage is TRBJ1-5, with TRBD1 matching 10 bases. The CDR3 consists of 16 residues. Germline lookup yields CDR1 SEHNR and CDR2 FQNEAQ (reference sequence). V dropped 5 bases and J dropped 5; count of bases not matched to a gene: 9. CDR3 protein: CASSPTRQGADQPQHF. In DNA, the CDR3 is TGTGCCAGCAGCCCTACCCGACAGGGGGCAGATCAGCCCCAGCATTTT.

V is TRBV4-1 and J is TRBJ1-3; 8 positions match TRBD1. V trimming: 0 bases; J trimming: 8 bases; junction bases outside the gene matches: 9. This CDR3 has 16 amino acids. Germline V gives CDR1 MGHRA, CDR2 YSYEKL. CDR3 protein: CASSQDGTGKLDTIYF. The CDR3 DNA reads TGCGCCAGCAGCCAAGATGGGACAGGAAAATTGGACACCATATATTTT.

This sequence joins TRBV5-4 and TRBJ1-1; no clear D. This CDR3 spans 15 amino acids. Germline CDR1 is SGHNT and CDR2 is YYREEE (reference sequence). The germline V and J ends were trimmed by 5 bases and 2 bases, with 16 bases remaining between them. The DNA of the CDR3 is TGTGCCAGCAGTTCCGAAGCCGGGAGAAACACTGAAGCTTTCTTT. The encoded protein is CASSSEAGRNTEAFF. Supplemented by reference TRBV5-4 and TRBJ1-1, the full variable domain reads ETGVTQSPTHLIKTRGQQVTLRCSSQSGHNTVSWYQQALGQGPQFIFQYYREEENGRGNFPPRFSGLQFPNYSSELNVNALELDDSALYLCASSSEAGRNTEAFFGQGTRLTVV.

The chain joins TRBV5-4 to TRBJ2-5; 8 positions agree with TRBD1. Germline V gives CDR1 SGHNT, CDR2 YYREEE (reference sequence). The length of the CDR3 is 14 residues. V lost 4 bases, J lost 5 bases, and 7 bases stayed unmatched. The CDR3 is CASSVQGAGETQYF. The CDR3 DNA is TGTGCCAGCAGCGTGCAGGGGGCGGGGGAGACCCAGTACTTC.

The chain carries TRBV27 and TRBJ2-7; 9 bases fit TRBD1. J was trimmed by 6 bases and V by 6 bases; bases with no gene match: 3. CDR1 is MNHEY and CDR2 is SMNVEV in the germline V gene (reference sequence). The CDR3 totals 12 residues. The CDR3 sequence is CASRMTGGEQYF. As DNA, the CDR3 is TGTGCCAGCAGGATGACAGGGGGCGAGCAGTACTTC.

This chain connects TRBV6-1 to TRBJ2-1, with 9 bases identical to TRBD2. CDR3 length: 13 amino acids. Losses at the gene ends were 10 bases for V and 7 bases for J; bases not matched to a gene: 8. CDR1 is MNHNS and CDR2 is SASEGT in the germline V gene. For the CDR3, the DNA is TGTGCCACGCGGGAGGGGGGGAGGAATGAGCAGTTCTTC. It translates to CATREGGRNEQFF.